A single sample is the source of the 14 T cell receptor beta chains below, sequenced in a study of Tregs in tolerant kidney transplant recipients. The table came from immunoSEQ multiplex PCR; TCRdb's copy has only in-frame clones and leaves some out. The data hold about 50,000 clones, with around nine tenths observed a single time. Related graft donors supplied nonmyeloablative bone marrow transplants, and mixed chimerism was transient. The sequencing used CD8+ T cells from blood (PBMCs), collected 12 months after the transplant. Receptors originate from a human patient who received a combined kidney and bone marrow transplant. The graft donor may have given rise to some T cells.

The V call is TRBV9, the J call TRBJ2-7, with 7 bases lining up with TRBD2. The V gene's germline CDR1 is SGDLS and CDR2 YYNGEE. Trimming took 4 bases from V and 7 from J; bases not matched to a gene: 2. This CDR3 has 11 amino acids. In nucleotides, the CDR3 is TGTGCCAGCAGCTCGGGGGGAGAGCAGTACTTC. Encoded protein: CASSSGGEQYF.

Judged by abundance, this clone is medium-sized. The chain joins TRBV7-9 to TRBJ1-2; D is perhaps TRBD1 (6 bases). Germline lookup yields CDR1 SEHNR and CDR2 FQNEAQ (reference sequence). The CDR3 sequence is 14 residues long. V was trimmed by 1 base and J by 8 bases, leaving 14 bases between them. DNA for the CDR3: TGTGCCAGCAGCTTAGATCAGGGGCCGGGAGGCTACACCTTC. This sequence encodes CASSLDQGPGGYTF.

This chain joins TRBV21-1 and TRBJ2-5; TRBD2 is taken as the D call from the table, unchecked against the DNA. TRBV21-1 is a listed pseudogene. The CDR3 length is 10 residues. The CDR3 reads CASSRETQYF. The CDR3 DNA follows: TGTGCCAGCAGCCGAGAGACCCAGTACTTC.

The chain joins TRBV27 to TRBJ2-1; TRBD2 might be the D (6 bases). CDR1 is MNHEY and CDR2 is SMNVEV in the germline V gene (reference sequence). The CDR3 is made up of 14 amino acids. The V end lost 8 bases, the J end lost 7 bases, and 18 bases lay between the germline ends. The CDR3 loop is CASGFSGVMNEQFF. In DNA, the CDR3 is TGTGCCAGCGGCTTCTCGGGAGTGATGAATGAGCAGTTCTTC.

The rearrangement links TRBV7-3 to TRBJ2-1, with 9 nucleotides matching TRBD1. Trimming at V came to 0 bases and at J to 7 bases, leaving 7 bases not matched to a gene. The CDR3 runs 16 residues. Germline V gene data show CDR1 as SGHTA and CDR2 as FQGTGA. DNA of the CDR3: TGTGCCAGCAGCTTAACTCCGGGACAGGGTAGGAATGAGCAGTTCTTC. As protein: CASSLTPGQGRNEQFF.

This clone was observed once. The chain is built from TRBV4-3 and TRBJ1-1; D gene uncertain. Trimming stripped 1 base from V and 5 bases from J, with 20 bases between. Germline V lookup: CDR1 LGHNA, CDR2 YSLEER. CDR3 length: 17 amino acids. The CDR3 sequence: CASSQALGLTRRTEAFF. The DNA of the CDR3 is TGCGCCAGCAGCCAAGCCTTGGGGTTGACCAGGAGGACTGAAGCTTTCTTT.

This rearrangement joins TRBV27 to TRBJ2-5; the D gene is possibly TRBD2 (5 bases). This CDR3 contains 14 residues. Trimming took 5 bases from V and 2 from J, leaving 12 bases between them. CDR1 MNHEY and CDR2 SMNVEV come from the germline V gene (reference sequence). CDR3 nucleotide sequence: TGTGCCAGCAGTCCCACGGACTCACAAGAGACCCAGTACTTC. Its protein is CASSPTDSQETQYF.

The V call is TRBV15, the J call TRBJ2-7, with TRBD1 matching 8 bases. Per the germline V gene, CDR1 is LNHNV and CDR2 is YYDKDF (reference sequence). This CDR3 contains 15 residues. V lost 4 bases to trimming and J lost 3 bases; unmatched junction nucleotides: 8. The CDR3 loop reads CATSIIRDRNYEQYF. The DNA for the CDR3 is TGTGCCACCAGCATAATCCGGGACAGGAACTACGAGCAGTACTTC.

V and J are TRBV5-6 and TRBJ1-5; 7 bases align to TRBD1. In germline, CDR1 is SGHDT, CDR2 YYEEEE. The CDR3 loop spans 14 amino acids. V trimming: 1 base; J trimming: 4 bases; junction bases outside the gene matches: 2. In nucleotides, the CDR3 is TGTGCCAGCAGCTTGACAGGGGAAAATCAGCCCCAGCATTTT. Translating it yields CASSLTGENQPQHF.

The CDR3 coding sequence is TGTGCCAGTACTCCCCTGGGGGCTAGCAATCAGCCCCAGCATTTT. The encoded protein is CASTPLGASNQPQHF. V is TRBV19 and J is TRBJ1-5; D possibly corresponds to TRBD1 (6 bases). Germline V lookup: CDR1 LNHDA, CDR2 SQIVND (reference sequence). The CDR3 has 15 amino acids. V shed 7 bases and J shed 0 bases, with 13 bases lying between them.

The genes are TRBV7-9 and TRBJ2-2, with 9 bases fitting TRBD2. The CDR3 has 15 amino acids. Germline trimming cut 8 bases from V and 6 bases from J; bases unmatched to any gene: 10. Germline V gene sequence: CDR1 SEHNR, CDR2 FQNEAQ (reference sequence). The CDR3 loop reads CASSFGGRAPGELFF. As DNA, the CDR3 is TGTGCCAGCTCCTTTGGCGGGAGGGCCCCCGGGGAGCTGTTTTTT.

The chain links TRBV4-3 to TRBJ2-7, with 8 bases matching TRBD1. The CDR3 runs 13 residues. The V segment lost 3 bases and the J segment 4 bases; nucleotides outside the gene matches: 2. CDR1 is LGHNA, CDR2 YSLEER, per germline. The CDR3 sequence: CASSHGQGYEQYF. For the CDR3, the DNA is TGCGCCAGCAGCCACGGACAGGGATACGAGCAGTACTTC.

The genes are TRBV2 and TRBJ2-1; maybe TRBD1 (6 bases). The germline gives CDR1 SNHLY, CDR2 FYNNEI. The CDR3 totals 14 residues. V lost 7 bases and J lost 4, with 14 bases in between. The CDR3 coding sequence is TGTGCCAGCATTGGCAGGGGCGGATACAATGAGCAGTTCTTC. It yields the protein CASIGRGGYNEQFF.

The gene calls are TRBV7-9 and TRBJ1-1; D gene uncertain. Germline loops: CDR1 SEHNR, CDR2 FQNEAQ (reference sequence). V gave up 6 bases and J gave up 3 bases, with 11 bases separating them. This CDR3 is 13 amino acids long. The CDR3, as DNA: TGTGCCAGCAGTCGCGCGTCGTACACTGAAGCTTTCTTT. Residues: CASSRASYTEAFF.